These T cell receptor beta chains were read from a single sample in a study of T cell repertoires in cytomegalovirus infection. One entry per CDR3 protein results from TCRdb running MiXCR on the reads. The profile shows about 250,000 distinct CDR3 sequences, about a sixth of them singletons. Specimen: CD8+ T cells from PBMCs. These receptor sequences come from a human donor in good health (CMV status not recorded). Some clones in this sample may be carry-over from other donors' samples. Each CDR3 is given with its conserved first and last residue. A D gene is named only where the DNA matches it firmly. Size is stated for part of the rows, as once, few or many counts, or as a class when the clone is expanded.

clone_size,v_call,d_call,j_call,cdr3_aa,cdr3_nt
few,TRBV29-1,NA,TRBJ1-4,CSVVDTATNEKLFF,TGCAGCGTTGTGGACACTGCAACTAATGAAAAACTGTTTTTT
many,TRBV7-9,NA,TRBJ2-7,CASSLFFREGEQYF,TGTGCCAGCAGCTTATTTTTCAGGGAAGGCGAGCAGTACTTC
few,TRBV5-6,NA,TRBJ1-2,CASSLGPERRYGYTF,TGTGCCAGCAGCTTGGGGCCTGAGCGACGCTATGGCTACACCTTC
many,TRBV28,NA,TRBJ1-5,CASPPRDKSPNQPQHF,TGTGCCAGTCCCCCTAGGGACAAATCCCCCAATCAGCCCCAGCATTTT
many,TRBV11-2,TRBD2,TRBJ2-3,CASSLNLAGGTDTQYF,TGTGCCAGCAGCTTAAACCTAGCGGGGGGCACAGATACGCAGTATTTT
NA,TRBV29-1,NA,TRBJ1-1,CSVEDRTAYGAFF,TGCAGCGTTGAAGATCGGACAGCATATGGGGCTTTCTTT
many,TRBV12-3/TRBV12-4,NA,TRBJ2-7,CASSLTGYEQYF,TGTGCCAGCAGCTTAACGGGCTACGAGCAGTACTTC
many,TRBV5-1,TRBD2,TRBJ2-7,CASSLGTSGSYEQYF,TGTGCCAGCAGCTTAGGTACTAGCGGGAGCTACGAGCAGTACTTC
many,TRBV7-9,NA,TRBJ2-1,CASSKTSGDNEQFF,TGTGCCAGCAGCAAAACCTCAGGTGACAATGAGCAGTTCTTC
few,TRBV6-1,NA,TRBJ1-1,CASSEAGTFEAFF,TGTGCCAGCAGTGAAGCCGGGACATTTGAAGCTTTCTTT
NA,TRBV5-1,TRBD2,TRBJ2-1,CASSWSGGYAEQFF,TGCGCCAGCAGCTGGAGCGGGGGTTACGCTGAGCAGTTCTTC
many,TRBV2,TRBD2,TRBJ2-7,CASLRLVASGYSYEQYF,TGTGCCAGCCTTCGCCTGGTTGCTAGCGGGTACTCCTACGAGCAGTACTTC
many,TRBV12-5,NA,TRBJ2-7,CASGEQATYEQYF,TGTGCTAGTGGGGAACAGGCTACCTACGAGCAGTACTTC
NA,TRBV20-1,TRBD2,TRBJ2-1,CSARGLAGFPNEQFF,TGCAGTGCTAGGGGACTAGCGGGTTTCCCCAATGAGCAGTTCTTC
many,TRBV7-2,TRBD2,TRBJ2-2,CASSLLGTSGGEFTGELFF,TGTGCCAGCAGCTTACTAGGGACTAGCGGGGGAGAATTCACCGGGGAGCTGTTTTTT
NA,TRBV10-3,NA,TRBJ2-7,CAAGEGVSYEQYF,TGTGCCGCCGGCGAGGGGGTGTCCTACGAGCAGTACTTC
NA,TRBV11-2,TRBD1,TRBJ1-1,CASSATGTGLVTEAFF,TGTGCCAGCAGCGCGACCGGGACAGGGTTGGTTACTGAAGCTTTCTTT
NA,TRBV25-1,TRBD2,TRBJ2-1,CASRRGGANNEQFF,TGTGCCAGCAGGAGGGGAGGGGCAAACAATGAGCAGTTCTTC
few,TRBV6-2/TRBV6-3,NA,TRBJ2-7,CASTPKQTGLRGDYEQYF,TGTGCCAGCACTCCGAAACAGACGGGGTTACGTGGCGACTACGAGCAGTACTTC
few,TRBV2,NA,TRBJ2-7,CASSDSGQPSSYEQYF,TGTGCCAGCAGTGATTCCGGACAGCCGAGCTCCTACGAGCAGTACTTC
NA,TRBV6-5,NA,TRBJ2-7,CASSYGPGGAYEQYF,TGTGCCAGCAGTTACGGTCCGGGCGGGGCATACGAGCAGTACTTC
NA,TRBV10-3,NA,TRBJ1-5,CAISESGGGQPQHF,TGTGCCATCAGTGAGTCTGGGGGGGGTCAGCCCCAGCATTTT
NA,TRBV29-1,NA,TRBJ2-2,CSVDWSGGDTGELFF,TGCAGCGTTGATTGGTCAGGGGGGGACACCGGGGAGCTGTTTTTT
many,TRBV6-2/TRBV6-3,NA,TRBJ1-1,CASSYQPNREAFF,TGTGCCAGCAGTTACCAACCGAACAGAGAAGCTTTCTTT
NA,TRBV15,NA,TRBJ2-7,CATESTGNSYEQYF,TGTGCCACAGAATCCACAGGGAACTCCTACGAGCAGTACTTC
many,TRBV7-6,TRBD1,TRBJ2-1,CASSGGQGGYEQFF,TGTGCCAGCAGCGGCGGACAGGGTGGCTATGAGCAGTTCTTC
NA,TRBV2,NA,TRBJ2-2,CAGGGYPNTGELFF,TGTGCCGGTGGTGGGTACCCGAACACCGGGGAGCTGTTTTTT
few,TRBV20-1,NA,TRBJ1-4,CSARDYRDTNEKLFF,TGCAGTGCTAGAGACTACCGGGACACCAATGAAAAACTGTTTTTT
few,TRBV3-1,NA,TRBJ1-4,CASSARLGPVEEKLFF,TGTGCCAGCAGCGCTCGCCTGGGACCCGTCGAAGAAAAACTGTTTTTT
many,TRBV14,NA,TRBJ2-3,CASSQDQGWGLPTDTQYF,TGTGCCAGCAGCCAAGATCAGGGGTGGGGACTCCCCACAGATACGCAGTATTTT
few,TRBV6-5,NA,TRBJ1-2,CASSYSRDYGYTF,TGTGCCAGCAGTTACAGCCGGGACTATGGCTACACCTTC
NA,TRBV28,TRBD1,TRBJ1-5,CASSDRGLRQPQHF,TGTGCCAGCTCGGACAGGGGGCTACGTCAGCCCCAGCATTTT
few,TRBV28,NA,TRBJ1-2,CASSTNRGYGYTF,TGTGCCAGCAGCACCAACCGGGGCTATGGCTACACCTTC
NA,TRBV6-2/TRBV6-3,NA,TRBJ1-2,CASSYGLDLSYTF,TGTGCCAGCAGTTACGGCCTGGACCTTAGCTACACCTTC
few,TRBV9,TRBD2,TRBJ2-2,CASSEEEGGPSNTGELFF,TGTGCCAGCAGCGAGGAGGAGGGAGGGCCCTCGAACACCGGGGAGCTGTTTTTT
NA,TRBV3-1,TRBD2,TRBJ2-7,CASSQVSGGRPTYEQYF,TGTGCCAGCAGCCAAGTTAGCGGGGGGAGACCGACCTACGAGCAGTACTTC
NA,TRBV14,NA,TRBJ1-1,CASSFAGRTKAFF,TGTGCCAGCTCCTTCGCAGGCCGGACTAAAGCTTTCTTT
NA,TRBV11-2,TRBD1,TRBJ1-4,CACSTDRDSKMNEKLFF,TGTGCCTGCTCAACGGACAGGGACTCGAAGATGAATGAAAAACTGTTTTTT
NA,TRBV11-2,TRBD2,TRBJ2-1,CASSFISAGKDEQFF,TGTGCCAGCAGCTTTATTTCAGCGGGGAAAGATGAGCAGTTCTTC
many,TRBV7-2,NA,TRBJ2-7,CASSWEVTSYEQYF,TGTGCCAGCAGCTGGGAGGTTACGTCCTACGAGCAGTACTTC
many,TRBV28,NA,TRBJ1-2,CASSPDPAAKGYTF,TGTGCCAGCAGTCCAGACCCAGCGGCAAAAGGCTACACCTTC
many,TRBV6-5,NA,TRBJ1-3,CASSYGGGNTIYF,TGTGCCAGCAGTTATGGCGGGGGAAACACCATATATTTT
few,TRBV2,NA,TRBJ2-2,CAHNGKGSGELFF,TGTGCCCACAACGGGAAGGGGTCCGGGGAGCTGTTTTTT
few,TRBV28,NA,TRBJ2-2,CASSFAGSDTGELFF,TGTGCCAGCAGTTTTGCAGGGTCGGACACCGGGGAGCTGTTTTTT
NA,TRBV5-4,NA,TRBJ2-7,CASSLAYGPYEQYF,TGTGCCAGCAGCTTGGCCTACGGACCCTACGAGCAGTACTTC
many,TRBV11-2,NA,TRBJ1-1,CASSLDTLGRNTEAFF,TGTGCCAGCAGCTTAGATACCCTAGGCAGGAACACTGAAGCTTTCTTT
many,TRBV7-9,NA,TRBJ1-2,CASSSPLYGYTF,TGTGCCAGCAGCTCCCCTCTGTATGGCTACACCTTC
few,TRBV7-6,NA,TRBJ2-2,CASSLVVTTVTGELFF,TGTGCTAGCAGCTTAGTGGTCACTACCGTTACCGGGGAGCTGTTTTTT
many,TRBV7-7,TRBD1,TRBJ2-2,CASSQVQGETGELFF,TGTGCTAGCAGCCAAGTTCAGGGGGAAACCGGGGAGCTGTTTTTT
many,TRBV7-2,TRBD2,TRBJ2-1,CASSLATAGGWDEQFF,TGTGCCAGCAGCTTAGCGACAGCGGGGGGATGGGATGAGCAGTTCTTC
many,TRBV4-2,NA,TRBJ1-6,CASSQDVRERTLNSPLHF,TGTGCCAGCAGCCAAGATGTAAGGGAGAGGACCTTAAATTCACCCCTCCACTTT
many,TRBV12-3/TRBV12-4,NA,TRBJ2-2,CASSLQGHTGELFF,TGTGCCAGCAGTTTGCAGGGGCACACCGGGGAGCTGTTTTTT